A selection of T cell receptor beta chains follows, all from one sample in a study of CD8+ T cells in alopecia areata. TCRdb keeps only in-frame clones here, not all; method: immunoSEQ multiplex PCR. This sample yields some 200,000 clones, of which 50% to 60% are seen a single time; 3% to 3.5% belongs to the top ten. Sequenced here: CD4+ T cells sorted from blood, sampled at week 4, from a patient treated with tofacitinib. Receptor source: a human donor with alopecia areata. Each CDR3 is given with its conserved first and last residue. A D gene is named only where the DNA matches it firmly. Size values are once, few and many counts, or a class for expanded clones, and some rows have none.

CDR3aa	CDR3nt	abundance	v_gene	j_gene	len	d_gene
CASSERGGYTF	TGTGCCAGCAGTGAAAGAGGTGGCTACACCTTC	.	TRBV2	TRBJ1-2	11	.
CASSSITGASYNEQFF	TGCGCCAGCAGCTCGATTACAGGGGCCTCCTACAATGAGCAGTTCTTC	once	TRBV5-1	TRBJ2-1	16	TRBD1
CASSLGPGGFYEQYF	TGTGCCAGCAGCTTAGGGCCTGGAGGGTTCTACGAGCAGTACTTC	.	TRBV7-2	TRBJ2-7	15	.
CAWISSYEQYF	TGTGCCTGGATAAGCTCCTACGAGCAGTACTTC	.	TRBV30	TRBJ2-7	11	.
CSVALVGNTGELFF	TGCAGCGTTGCCCTGGTTGGGAACACCGGGGAGCTGTTTTTT	once	TRBV29-1	TRBJ2-2	14	.
CASSLSEANVLTF	TGTGCCAGCAGCTTATCTGAAGCCAACGTCCTGACTTTC	.	TRBV5-4	TRBJ2-6	13	.
CAWSGISDGYTF	TGTGCCTGGAGTGGAATTTCGGATGGCTACACCTTC	once	TRBV30	TRBJ1-2	12	.
CASSPRRGGYEQYF	TGTGCCAGCAGCCCCCGGAGAGGGGGCTACGAGCAGTACTTC	.	TRBV11-2	TRBJ2-7	14	.
CASSSLSLGHFQYF	TGTGCCAGCAGTTCCCTTTCCCTCGGGCATTTCCAGTACTTC	.	TRBV28	TRBJ2-5	14	.
CSVPGKSGNQPQHF	TGCAGCGTTCCAGGGAAATCTGGCAATCAGCCCCAGCATTTT	.	TRBV29-1	TRBJ1-5	14	.
CAISETSYGYTF	TGTGCCATCAGTGAGACAAGCTATGGCTACACCTTC	.	TRBV10-3	TRBJ1-2	12	.
CASSIIGRGNQETQYF	TGTGCCAGTAGTATAATCGGTCGGGGTAACCAAGAGACCCAGTACTTC	once	TRBV19	TRBJ2-5	16	.
CASKGQDNYGYTF	TGTGCCAGTAAGGGACAGGATAACTATGGCTACACCTTC	.	TRBV10-3	TRBJ1-2	13	TRBD1
CASSRTSGGPQETQYF	TGCGCCAGCAGCCGGACTAGCGGGGGGCCGCAAGAGACCCAGTACTTC	.	TRBV4-1	TRBJ2-5	16	TRBD2
CASSYSPGEQYF	TGTGCCAGCAGTTACTCCCCCGGCGAGCAGTACTTC	.	TRBV6-5	TRBJ2-7	12	.
CASSLQPTSGTQYF	TGTGCCAGCAGCCTCCAGCCCACCTCGGGGACCCAGTACTTC	.	TRBV6-5	TRBJ2-5	14	.
CAWDPLNTEAFF	TGTGCCTGGGATCCACTGAACACTGAAGCTTTCTTT	once	TRBV30	TRBJ1-1	12	.
CSARLAGGKNIQYF	TGCAGCGCCAGACTAGCGGGGGGCAAAAACATTCAGTACTTC	.	TRBV29-1	TRBJ2-4	14	TRBD2
CASSPRTEEAFF	TGTGCCAGCTCACCGAGGACAGAAGAAGCTTTCTTT	few	TRBV18	TRBJ1-1	12	.
CASSLARALLSYEQYF	TGTGCCAGCAGCTTAGCGCGCGCCCTACTCTCCTACGAGCAGTACTTC	.	TRBV7-2	TRBJ2-7	16	.
CASSSGQGNQPQHF	TGCGCCAGCAGCTCGGGACAGGGGAATCAGCCCCAGCATTTT	.	TRBV5-1	TRBJ1-5	14	TRBD1
CASSLDGGGGAANEQFF	TGCGCCAGCAGCTTGGATGGCGGCGGGGGGGCCGCCAATGAGCAGTTCTTC	few	TRBV5-1	TRBJ2-1	17	TRBD2
CSVDPGRETQYF	TGCAGCGTTGACCCCGGGAGGGAGACCCAGTACTTC	.	TRBV29-1	TRBJ2-5	12	TRBD2
CASSPLPNTEAFF	TGTGCCAGCAGCCCCCTCCCGAACACTGAAGCTTTCTTT	once	TRBV2	TRBJ1-1	13	.
CASSNTGVAQHF	TGTGCCAGCAGCAACACAGGGGTAGCCCAGCATTTT	.	TRBV7-2	TRBJ1-5	12	TRBD1